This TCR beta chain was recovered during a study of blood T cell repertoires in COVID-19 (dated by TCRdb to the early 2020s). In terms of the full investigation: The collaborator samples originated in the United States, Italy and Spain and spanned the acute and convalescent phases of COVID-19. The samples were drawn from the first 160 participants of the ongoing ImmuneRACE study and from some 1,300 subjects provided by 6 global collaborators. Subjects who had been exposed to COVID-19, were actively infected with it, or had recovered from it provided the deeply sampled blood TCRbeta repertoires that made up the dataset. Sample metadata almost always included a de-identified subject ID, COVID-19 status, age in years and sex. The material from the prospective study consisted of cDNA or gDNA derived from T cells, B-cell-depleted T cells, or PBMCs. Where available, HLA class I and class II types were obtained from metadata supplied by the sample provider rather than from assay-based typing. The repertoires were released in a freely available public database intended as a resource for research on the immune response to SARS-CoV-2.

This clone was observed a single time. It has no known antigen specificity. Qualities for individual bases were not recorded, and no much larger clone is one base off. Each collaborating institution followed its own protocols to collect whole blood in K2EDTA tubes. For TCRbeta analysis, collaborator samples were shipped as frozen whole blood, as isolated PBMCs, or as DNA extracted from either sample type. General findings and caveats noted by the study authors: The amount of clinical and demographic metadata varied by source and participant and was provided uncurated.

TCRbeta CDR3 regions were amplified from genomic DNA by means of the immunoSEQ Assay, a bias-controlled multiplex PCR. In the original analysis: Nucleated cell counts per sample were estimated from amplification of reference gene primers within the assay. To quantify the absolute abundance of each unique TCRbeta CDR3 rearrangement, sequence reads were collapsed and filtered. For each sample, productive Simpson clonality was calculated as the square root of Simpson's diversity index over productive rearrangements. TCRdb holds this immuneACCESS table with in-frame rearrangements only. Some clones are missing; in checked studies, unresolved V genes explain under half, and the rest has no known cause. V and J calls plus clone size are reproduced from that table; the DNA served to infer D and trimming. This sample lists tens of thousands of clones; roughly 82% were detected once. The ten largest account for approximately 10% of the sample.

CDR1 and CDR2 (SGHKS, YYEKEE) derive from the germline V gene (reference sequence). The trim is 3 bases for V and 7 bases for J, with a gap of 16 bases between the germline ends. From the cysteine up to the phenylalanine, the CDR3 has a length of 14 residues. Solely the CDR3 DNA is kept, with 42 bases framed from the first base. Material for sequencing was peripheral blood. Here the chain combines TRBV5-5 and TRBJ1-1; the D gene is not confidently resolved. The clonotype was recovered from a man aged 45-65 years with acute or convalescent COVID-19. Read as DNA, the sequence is TGTGCCAGCAGCTGGTGGGCGGGAAACGATGAAGCTTTCTTT. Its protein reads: CASSWWAGNDEAFF.